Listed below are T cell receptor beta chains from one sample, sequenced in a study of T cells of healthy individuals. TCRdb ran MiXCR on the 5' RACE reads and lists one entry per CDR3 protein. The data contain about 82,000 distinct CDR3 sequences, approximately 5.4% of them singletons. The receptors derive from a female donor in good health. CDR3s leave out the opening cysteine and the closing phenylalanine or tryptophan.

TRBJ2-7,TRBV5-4,ASSLAHEQY
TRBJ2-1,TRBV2,ASKGSSYNEQF
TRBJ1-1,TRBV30,AWSTEWNTEAF
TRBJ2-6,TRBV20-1,SAREEAIIRSGANVLT
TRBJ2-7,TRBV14,ASSPGTGGYEQY
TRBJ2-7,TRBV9,ASSVDGGSGYEQY
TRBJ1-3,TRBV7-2,ASSYQGTASGNTIY
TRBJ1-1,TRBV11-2,ASSLRPGQPNTEAF
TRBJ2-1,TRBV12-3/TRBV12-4,ASSFTGGSYNEQF
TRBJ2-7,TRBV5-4,ASSLVGTGDYEQY
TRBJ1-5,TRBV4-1,ASSQDEQGDQPQH
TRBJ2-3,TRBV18,ASSPTQERFPTDTQY
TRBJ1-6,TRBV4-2,ASSPEGSSYNSPLH
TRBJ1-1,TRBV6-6,ASSYLGRLNTEAF
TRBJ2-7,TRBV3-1,ASSQDGRGRGYEQY
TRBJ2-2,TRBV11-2,ASSSGTSGLTGELF
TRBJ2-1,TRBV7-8,ASSLRLAGVNEQF
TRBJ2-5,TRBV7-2,ASSSNTQETQY
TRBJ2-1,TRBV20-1,SARLGRGYNEQF
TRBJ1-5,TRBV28,ASSFPDRGNQPQH
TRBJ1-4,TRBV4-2,ASSQSQSSTNEKLF